Sequencing of this TCR beta chain was carried out in a study of Graves' ophthalmopathy and Graves' hyperthyroidism (dated by TCRdb to the late 2010s). Study-level background: Peripheral blood samples were taken at the time of initial diagnosis, before any treatment was given. In several hyperthyroidism patients, the T-cell repertoire of thyroid tissue was compared with the T-cell repertoire of blood. To explore V-J signatures that distinguish ophthalmopathy from hyperthyroidism, a discovery set of 90 to 100 patients was enrolled, made up of about 40 with ophthalmopathy and around 57 with stable hyperthyroidism. In total, 135 blood samples were TCR-sequenced: 43 ophthalmopathy, around 75 hyperthyroidism and some 17 hyperthyroidism-to-ophthalmopathy patients. The study used TCR beta repertoire signatures to distinguish Graves' ophthalmopathy from Graves' hyperthyroidism and to predict progression to ophthalmopathy. For independent validation, a separate cohort was made up of 18 hyperthyroidism patients plus 17 patients who later progressed from hyperthyroidism to ophthalmopathy. Once sampling was done, hyperthyroidism patients were given methimazole at a starting dose of 30 mg daily, while ophthalmopathy patients were given high-dose intravenous methylprednisolone. Overall results and qualifications from the work: In validation, the model predicted ophthalmopathy progression with about 71% sensitivity and approximately 72% specificity; more than ten predicted patients were CT-confirmed with GO in a median of around 6 months. Sample size was not predetermined statistically, and investigators were not blinded to group allocation. Among expanded thyroid clonotypes with frequency above 0.001, most also showed up in blood, which suggests that blood repertoires may reflect the thyroid immune response. In cross-validation, the 13-signature model distinguished ophthalmopathy from stable hyperthyroidism with around 86% sensitivity and approximately 81% specificity, while in the test set the corresponding values were roughly 80% and 75%.

Ophthalmopathy patients were characterized by moderately to severely active disease, a Clinical Activity Score of at least 3, a NOSPECS grade of at least 4, and a disease duration under 3 months. Patients with other autoimmune diseases, uncontrolled infections, pregnancy or lactation were excluded from the study. Clinical symptoms, serum thyroxine, TRAb, thyroid ultrasound and orbital computed tomography formed the basis of the diagnosis. Using Ficoll-Paque density gradient centrifugation, PBMCs were isolated from 10 ml of fresh peripheral blood. Total RNA was extracted using Trizol reagent, and RNA quality was checked on an Agilent 2100 Bioanalyzer. In the germline V gene, CDR1 corresponds to SGDLS and CDR2 to YYNGEE. V lost 3 bases and J lost 1 base, and the count of bases not matched to a germline gene is 10. The CDR3 runs 16 residues from the cysteine to the phenylalanine. Kept here is only the CDR3 DNA, which spans 48 bases and is read in frame from base 1.

This clonotype was picked up a small number of times. Its recognized antigen is unknown. No quality values exist for individual bases; no much larger clone is one base distant. For repertoire sequencing, TCR beta CDR3 regions were amplified from RNA transcripts. The first round was an RT-PCR using HTBI primers with the Qiagen OneStep RT-PCR kit, and this first round was followed by a second-round multiplex PCR, then size selection and purification. Libraries were sequenced on an Illumina HiSeq2000 using paired-end 100 bp reads. The authors processed their data as follows. SOAPnuke was used to process the reads, removing any read that contained adapters or uncalled bases, had a mean Phred below 15, or lacked an exact match to the constant primer or identifier. COPE v1.2.5 was used to merge the high-quality paired reads. Clonotypes were defined as unique nucleotide sequences and were aligned to IMGT TRB V, D and J references using MiTCR v1.1. The analysis was limited to V-J combinations with a frequency above 0.0001, which together covered around 99% of the repertoires. A TCR clonal expansion and chaos score per V-J combination was defined as the ratio of F50 clonal expansion to chaos observed in the TCRdist matrix. Features were reduced by Welch's t-statistics and random forest to 10 to 15 V-J combinations, which fed a naive Bayes classifier. Thyroid-blood repertoire similarity was quantified with the Morisita-Horn index. TCRdb trimmed public reads at Q25 via fastp, called clones via MiXCR and kept in-frame beta chains. Rows with a matching CDR3 protein are joined into one entry that keeps the most common DNA and genes. The V and J calls, along with clone size, are taken from TCRdb and not from the paper's own processing. Here the sample has 740,000 or so distinct CDR3 sequences; 35% to 50% occur a single time. The top ten hold less than 55% of the sample.

The sequence was obtained from an adult man with Graves' ophthalmopathy. The chain employs TRBV9 and TRBJ2-7; 7 bases in the middle match TRBD1. The sample comprised peripheral blood. The sequenced DNA is TGTGCCAGCAGCGCCAAAACCGGGACAGAGTCCTACGAGCAGTACTTC. It specifies CASSAKTGTESYEQYF.